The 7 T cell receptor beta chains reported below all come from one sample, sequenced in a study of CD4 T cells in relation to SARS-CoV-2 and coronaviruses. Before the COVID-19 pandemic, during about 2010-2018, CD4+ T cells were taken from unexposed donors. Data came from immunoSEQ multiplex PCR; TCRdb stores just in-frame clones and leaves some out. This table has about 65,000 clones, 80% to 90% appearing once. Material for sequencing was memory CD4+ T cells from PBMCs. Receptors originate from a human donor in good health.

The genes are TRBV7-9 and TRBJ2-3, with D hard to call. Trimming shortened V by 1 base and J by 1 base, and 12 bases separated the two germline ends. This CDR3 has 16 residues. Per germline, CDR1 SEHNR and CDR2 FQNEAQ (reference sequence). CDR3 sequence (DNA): TGTGCCAGCAGCTTAGTTTCCCCGGGCGGCACAGATACGCAGTATTTT. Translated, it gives CASSLVSPGGTDTQYF.

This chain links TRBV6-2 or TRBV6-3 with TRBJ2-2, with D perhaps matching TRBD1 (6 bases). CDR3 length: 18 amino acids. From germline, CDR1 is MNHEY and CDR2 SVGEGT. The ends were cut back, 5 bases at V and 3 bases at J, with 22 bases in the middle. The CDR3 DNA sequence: TGTGCCAGCAGTACCCCGTGGGGAATGGACAGCGACACCGGGGAGCTGTTTTTT. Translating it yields CASSTPWGMDSDTGELFF.

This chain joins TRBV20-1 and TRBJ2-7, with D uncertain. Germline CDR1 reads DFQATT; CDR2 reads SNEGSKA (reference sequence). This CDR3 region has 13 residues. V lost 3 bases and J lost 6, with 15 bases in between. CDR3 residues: CSASFSDPSEQYF. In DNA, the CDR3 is TGCAGTGCTAGTTTCTCGGATCCGTCCGAGCAGTACTTC.

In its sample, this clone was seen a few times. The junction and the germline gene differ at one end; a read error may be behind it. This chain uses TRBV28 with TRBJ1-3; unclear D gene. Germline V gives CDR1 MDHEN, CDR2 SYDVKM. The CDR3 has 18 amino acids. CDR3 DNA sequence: TGTGCCAGCAGTTCCGTCCGTCTTGGAGTGGGCTCTCGAAACACCATATATTTT. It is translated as CASSSVRLGVGSRNTIYF.

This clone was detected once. CDR3 protein: CASSFGAGGGDTQYF. CDR3 DNA sequence: TGTGCCAGCAGCTTTGGAGCGGGGGGGGGAGATACGCAGTATTTT. The rearrangement joins TRBV5-4 to TRBJ2-3; 10 nucleotides line up with TRBD2. CDR1 is SGHNT, CDR2 YYREEE, per germline (reference sequence). This CDR3 contains 15 residues. The ends lost 2 bases at V and 5 bases at J; junction bases unmatched: 5. Based on the CDR3 plus reference TRBV5-4 and TRBJ2-3, the full variable domain is ETGVTQSPTHLIKTRGQQVTLRCSSQSGHNTVSWYQQALGQGPQFIFQYYREEENGRGNFPPRFSGLQFPNYSSELNVNALELDDSALYLCASSFGAGGGDTQYFGPGTRLTVL.

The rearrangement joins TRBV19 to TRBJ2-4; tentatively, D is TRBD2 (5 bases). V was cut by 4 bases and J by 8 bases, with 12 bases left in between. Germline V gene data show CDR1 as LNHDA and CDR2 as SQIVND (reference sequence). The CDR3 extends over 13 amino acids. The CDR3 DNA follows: TGTGCCAGTAGTAACAAAATCGGGGACATTCAGTACTTC. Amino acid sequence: CASSNKIGDIQYF.

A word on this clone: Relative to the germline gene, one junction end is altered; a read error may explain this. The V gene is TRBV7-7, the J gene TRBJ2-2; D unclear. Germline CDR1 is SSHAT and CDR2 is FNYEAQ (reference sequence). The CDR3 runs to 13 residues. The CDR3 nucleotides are TGTGCTAGCAGCCGGGCCTACACCGGGGAGCTGTTTTTT. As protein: CASSRAYTGELFF. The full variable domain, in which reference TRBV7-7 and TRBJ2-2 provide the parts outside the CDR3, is GAGVSQSPRYKVTKRGQDVTLRCDPISSHATLYWYQQALGQGPEFLTYFNYEAQPDKSGLPSDRFSAERPEGSISTLTIQRTEQRDSAMYRCASSRAYTGELFFGEGSRLTVL.